The 5 T cell receptor beta chains listed next were all sequenced from one sample in a study of a mutant IDH1 vaccine in newly diagnosed glioma. Time point described: baseline, week 1 (first vaccination visit). Treatment indicated: pre-vaccination baseline after standard-of-care therapy. Generated by immunoSEQ multiplex PCR, the TCRdb table keeps only in-frame clones and is missing some. In the table there are approximately 88,000 clones, over 75% of which are singletons. This specimen consisted of PBMCs, obtained from a glioma patient treated with radiotherapy, temozolomide or both. All receptors come from a man between 40 and 49 years old with glioma.

The chain has TRBV4-2 and TRBJ2-3; 9 bases agree with TRBD1. This CDR3 has 13 residues. Germline assignment: CDR1 LGHNA and CDR2 YNFKEQ. J was trimmed by 6 bases and V by 4 bases; bases with no gene match: 2. The DNA of the CDR3 is TGTGCCAGCAGCCGAGGACAGGGGGATACGCAGTATTTT. This gives the protein CASSRGQGDTQYF.

The chain employs TRBV5-1 and TRBJ2-7; D remains ambiguous. Germline loops: CDR1 SGHRS, CDR2 YFSETQ. This CDR3 contains 14 residues. Trimming removed 2 bases at V and 0 bases at J, with 9 bases between. CDR3 nucleotide sequence: TGCGCCAGCAGCTTCGGCAGATCCTCCTACGAGCAGTACTTC. Its protein is CASSFGRSSYEQYF.

This clone was found many times. The CDR3 DNA reads TGTGCCAGCAGCCCCTCGGGGGGACGTATAGAGCAGTACTTC. It is translated as CASSPSGGRIEQYF. The rearrangement links TRBV2 to TRBJ2-7; 7 bases map to TRBD2. Germline CDR1 is SNHLY and CDR2 is FYNNEI. This CDR3 contains 14 residues. After removal of 6 bases from V and 7 bases from J, the junction contained 12 bases not matched to a gene.

The rearrangement uses TRBV6-5 and TRBJ2-7; weak D call: TRBD1 (5 bases). This CDR3 spans 13 amino acids. In germline, CDR1 is MNHEY, CDR2 SVGAGI. Trimming took 4 bases from V and 0 from J, leaving 7 bases between them. This CDR3 reads CASSSGFSYEQYF. In DNA form, the CDR3 reads TGTGCCAGCAGTTCAGGGTTCTCCTACGAGCAGTACTTC.

The rearrangement joins TRBV5-1 to TRBJ2-1; D is uncertain. Germline loops: CDR1 SGHRS, CDR2 YFSETQ. V lost 4 bases and J lost 6, with 17 bases in between. The CDR3 is 15 amino acids. The CDR3 DNA sequence: TGCGCCAGCAGCCTAGAAGTCCCGACGCGCAATGAGCAGTTCTTC. Translation: CASSLEVPTRNEQFF.